Included here is one TCR beta chain sequence, with context. Its matching antigen is unknown. PCR was performed using 60 Vbeta and 13 Jbeta primers. The data were produced by immunoSEQ multiplex PCR, yet TCRdb's version contains in-frame clones alone and is incomplete. The table lists a few hundred thousand clones, roughly 80% of them singletons. The data are from a study of cytomegalovirus exposure and HLA in healthy donors. Study-level findings and limits: In an earlier analysis, most TCR beta V segments were productive about 87% or about 30% of the time.

V was clipped by 2 bases and J by 8 bases, with 12 bases between them. Per the germline V gene, CDR1 is SGHDN and CDR2 is FVKESK. CDR3 length: 13 residues. The origin of this receptor is a man aged 40-49 years in good health and CMV-seronegative. This sequence joins TRBV14 and TRBJ1-1; D gene ambiguous. The specimen sequenced was PBMCs. CDR3 loop: CASSQQYGVEAFF. In nucleotides, the CDR3 is TGTGCCAGCAGCCAACAATACGGAGTCGAAGCTTTCTTT.